This entry lists 20 T cell receptor beta chains sequenced from one sample in a study of diagnostic markers for celiac disease (TCRdb year 2020). TCRdb names Illumina MiSeq as the instrument used. TCRdb reprocessed the reads and provides one entry for every CDR3 protein sequence; no DNA is given. The sample table records about 6,000 distinct CDR3 sequences. The ten largest clones take up 5.9% of the sample. What was sequenced was either unsorted cells or a sorted T cell fraction (not recorded which). The receptor set was obtained from a human donor. This table probably holds off-target reads from a library built for another chain.

The J gene is TRBJ2-2, the V gene TRBV18; no DNA is available, so the TRBD1 call from TCRdb remains unchecked. The germline CDR1 and CDR2 sequences are KGHSH and LQKENI. The length of the CDR3 is 17 residues. The CDR3 region is CASSRSARGGYTGELFF.

By frequency, this clonotype registers large. The chain uses TRBV5-1 and TRBJ1-1; there is no DNA to check the TCRdb D call of TRBD1. Germline lookup yields CDR1 SGHRS and CDR2 YFSETQ. The CDR3 length is 14 residues. The CDR3 sequence: CASSPDTGNTEAFF.

The chain couples TRBV12-5 to TRBJ2-2; TCRdb proposes TRBD2, but this gene call is untestable without DNA. CDR1 and CDR2 (germline): LGHNT, FRNRAP. CDR3 size: 17 residues. Here the CDR3 reads CASGPRSGGAIIGELFF.

The V call is TRBV21-1, the J call TRBJ1-5. TRBV21-1 is a documented pseudogene. This CDR3 is 18 amino acids long. The CDR3 here is CASSKSPRFRRADQPQHF.

The chain links TRBV19 to TRBJ1-6. The CDR3 has 14 residues. Germline CDR1 reads LNHDA; CDR2 reads SQIVND (reference sequence). CDR3 residues: CASSEDSYNSPLHF.

This clonotype is identified as medium-sized from frequency. The V call is TRBV24-1, the J call TRBJ2-1; without DNA, the TCRdb call of TRBD1 cannot be checked. In germline, CDR1 is KGHDR, CDR2 SFDVKD. This CDR3 spans 15 amino acids. The CDR3 sequence is CATGLTTGTYNEQFF.

This clonotype counts as medium-sized by frequency. The V call is TRBV2, the J call TRBJ2-5; TCRdb indicates TRBD2, and absent DNA this call remains unverified. CDR3 size: 14 residues. Germline lookup yields CDR1 SNHLY and CDR2 FYNNEI. The CDR3: CASTLGTSGQTQYF.

This clonotype is deemed medium-sized by its frequency. The chain joins TRBV7-9 to TRBJ2-3. The germline gives CDR1 SEHNR, CDR2 FQNEAQ (reference sequence). This CDR3 region has 15 residues. CDR3: CASSLAYSGTDTQYF.

The chain uses TRBV12-3 or TRBV12-4 and TRBJ2-1; TCRdb reports TRBD1, a call that lacks DNA to check it against. This CDR3 has 11 amino acids. The CDR3 here is CASSAPNEQFF.

This clonotype ranks as medium-sized in terms of frequency. V usage is TRBV13 and J usage is TRBJ2-7; the D gene TCRdb calls, TRBD2, cannot be checked with no DNA. The CDR3 length is 15 residues. Germline assignment: CDR1 PRHDT and CDR2 FYEKMQ (reference sequence). The CDR3 sequence: CASSPGRGGSYEQYF.

The rearrangement links TRBV18 to TRBJ1-3; TCRdb returns TRBD1, unconfirmable since there is no DNA. Germline V gene sequence: CDR1 KGHSH, CDR2 LQKENI. The CDR3 runs 17 residues. The CDR3 loop is CASSPRDRRISGNTIYF.

The chain has TRBV5-4 and TRBJ2-1; the D gene TCRdb calls, TRBD2, cannot be checked with no DNA. This CDR3 comprises 15 residues. CDR1 SGHNT and CDR2 YYREEE come from the germline V gene (reference sequence). CDR3 region: CASHDLAGRRDEQFF. The entire variable domain, with the rest obtained from reference TRBV5-4 and TRBJ2-1, is as follows: ETGVTQSPTHLIKTRGQQVTLRCSSQSGHNTVSWYQQALGQGPQFIFQYYREEENGRGNFPPRFSGLQFPNYSSELNVNALELDDSALYLCASHDLAGRRDEQFFGPGTRLTVL.

Frequency places this clonotype as medium-sized. This chain connects TRBV7-9 to TRBJ2-2. From germline, CDR1 is SEHNR and CDR2 FQNEAQ (reference sequence). The CDR3 totals 12 residues. CDR3 residues: CASSLDSGELFF.

The V call is TRBV12-3 or TRBV12-4, the J call TRBJ1-6. The CDR3 loop spans 14 amino acids. This chain's CDR3 is CASSFTRMNSPLHF.

The J gene is TRBJ2-3, the V gene TRBV5-6; TCRdb indicates TRBD2, and absent DNA this call remains unverified. There are 16 residues in the CDR3. From germline, CDR1 is SGHDT and CDR2 YYEEEE. CDR3 loop: CASSLYRDSAGDTQYF.

Its frequency marks this clonotype as medium-sized (0.01 to 0.1%). This CDR3 reads CASSDGQGRSEAFF. The chain joins TRBV12-3 or TRBV12-4 to TRBJ1-1; with no DNA, the TCRdb D assignment of TRBD1 cannot be verified. The CDR3 sequence is 14 residues long.

The rearrangement uses TRBV6-5 and TRBJ1-1. The V gene's germline CDR1 is MNHEY and CDR2 SVGAGI. CDR3 length: 17 residues. This chain's CDR3 is CASSYSTRGERNTEAFF.

The chain employs TRBV3-1 and TRBJ1-1; TCRdb's D call of TRBD1 is untestable without DNA. Germline-derived CDR1 and CDR2 are LGHDT and YNNKEL (reference sequence). The CDR3 is made up of 16 amino acids. The CDR3 protein is CASSQTGGKVNTEAFF. Full variable domain (outside the CDR3, taken from reference TRBV3-1 and TRBJ1-1): DTAVSQTPKYLVTQMGNDKSIKCEQNLGHDTMYWYKQDSKKFLKIMFSYNNKELIINETVPNRFSPKSPDKAHLNLHINSLELGDSAVYFCASSQTGGKVNTEAFFGQGTRLTVV.

The V gene is TRBV14, the J gene TRBJ2-1; TCRdb reports TRBD2, a call that lacks DNA to check it against. Germline lookup yields CDR1 SGHDN and CDR2 FVKESK. This CDR3 has 12 residues. The CDR3 protein is CASSLIGLEQFF.

This chain links TRBV5-6 with TRBJ2-5; without DNA, the TCRdb call of TRBD1 cannot be checked. Germline V gene data show CDR1 as SGHDT and CDR2 as YYEEEE. CDR3 length equals 16 residues. The CDR3 reads CASSSGTGAWGETQYF.